This record concerns one T cell receptor (beta chain) sequence. Its antigen is unknown. Produced via immunoSEQ multiplex PCR; TCRdb's table is partial and in-frame only. There are some 130,000 clones in the sample; more than 85% occur only once, and about 8.6% lies in the top ten. The data originate from a study of T cell responses to AZD1222 COVID-19 vaccine. Overall study: Pooled samples include second doses given at about 4 or 12 weeks.

Germline CDR1 reads SEHNR; CDR2 reads FQNEAQ (reference sequence). The CDR3 has 15 residues. The V end was cut by 6 bases, the J end by 4 bases, with 18 bases between. Study-level findings and limits: Repertoires were collected only later (after the peak T cell response had occurred). Donor demographics were predominantly white British with a female majority; clonal diversity may be underestimated.

The source material was peripheral blood, sampled on day 0 of AZD1222 vaccination. The chain has TRBV7-9 and TRBJ2-5; no clear D. This TCR derives from an adult in good health. CDR3 loop: CASSPDPVQRETQYF. The CDR3 nucleotides read TGTGCCAGCAGTCCGGACCCCGTCCAGAGAGAGACCCAGTACTTC.